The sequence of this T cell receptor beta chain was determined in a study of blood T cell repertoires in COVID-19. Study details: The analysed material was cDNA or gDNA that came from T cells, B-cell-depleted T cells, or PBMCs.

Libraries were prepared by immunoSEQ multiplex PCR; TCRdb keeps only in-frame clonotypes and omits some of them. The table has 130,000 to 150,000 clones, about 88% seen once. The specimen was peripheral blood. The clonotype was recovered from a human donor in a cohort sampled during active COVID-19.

The CDR3 bases are TGTGCCAGCAGCACAGGGGGACAGGCCCTAGAAGCTTTCTTT. Protein product: CASSTGGQALEAFF. The chain is built from TRBV9 and TRBJ1-1; 8 nucleotides agree with TRBD1. The CDR3 is 14 amino acids. Per germline, CDR1 SGDLS and CDR2 YYNGEE. V trimming: 4 bases; J trimming: 8 bases; junction bases outside the gene matches: 10.